This T cell receptor (beta chain) was recorded in a study of blood T cell repertoires in COVID-19. Study at large: Italy, Spain and the United States were the sources of the convalescent and acute COVID-19 samples. In each case, the material was cDNA or gDNA derived from T cells, B-cell-depleted T cells, or PBMCs.

In its sample, this clone was seen once. The Seattle patients, enrolled during active infection, were followed longitudinally. TCRdb's table, derived via immunoSEQ multiplex PCR, lists solely in-frame clones and lacks some. The sample contains 210,000 or so clones, 84% of which appear only once. CDR1 and CDR2 from the germline V gene are SGHVS and FQNEAQ. The CDR3 consists of 16 residues. The ends lost 0 bases at V and 6 bases at J; junction bases unmatched: 5. The chain combines TRBV7-8 with TRBJ1-2; 12 nucleotides match TRBD1. The sequence was obtained from an elderly woman with COVID-19, enrolled during active disease. Sequencing was carried out using peripheral blood. The CDR3 is CASSLAGQGAKHGYTF. The CDR3 DNA reads TGTGCCAGCAGCTTAGCGGGACAGGGGGCGAAGCATGGCTACACCTTC.